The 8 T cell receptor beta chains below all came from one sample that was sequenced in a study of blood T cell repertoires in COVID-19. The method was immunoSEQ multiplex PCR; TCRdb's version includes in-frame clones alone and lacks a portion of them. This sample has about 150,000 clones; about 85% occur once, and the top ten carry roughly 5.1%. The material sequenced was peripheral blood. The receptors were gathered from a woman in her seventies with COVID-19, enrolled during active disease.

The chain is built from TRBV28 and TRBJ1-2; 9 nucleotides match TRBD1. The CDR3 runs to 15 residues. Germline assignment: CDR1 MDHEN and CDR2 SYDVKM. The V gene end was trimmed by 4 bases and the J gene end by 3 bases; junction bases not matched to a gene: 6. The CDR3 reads CASSSGTGSYYGYTF. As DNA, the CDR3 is TGTGCCAGCAGTTCCGGGACAGGGTCGTACTATGGCTACACCTTC.

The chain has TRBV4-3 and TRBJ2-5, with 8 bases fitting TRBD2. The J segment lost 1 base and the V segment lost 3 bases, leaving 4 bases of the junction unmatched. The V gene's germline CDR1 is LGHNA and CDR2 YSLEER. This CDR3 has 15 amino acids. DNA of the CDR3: TGCGCCAGCAGCCAGGCGGGGGGCATCCAAGAGACCCAGTACTTC. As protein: CASSQAGGIQETQYF.

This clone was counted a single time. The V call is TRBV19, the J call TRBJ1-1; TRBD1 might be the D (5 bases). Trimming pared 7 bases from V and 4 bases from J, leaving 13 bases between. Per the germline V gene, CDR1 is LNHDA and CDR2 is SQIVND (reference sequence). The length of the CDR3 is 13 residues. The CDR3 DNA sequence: TGTGCCAGTAAGGGGCAAAGCGCCACTGAAGCTTTCTTT. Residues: CASKGQSATEAFF.

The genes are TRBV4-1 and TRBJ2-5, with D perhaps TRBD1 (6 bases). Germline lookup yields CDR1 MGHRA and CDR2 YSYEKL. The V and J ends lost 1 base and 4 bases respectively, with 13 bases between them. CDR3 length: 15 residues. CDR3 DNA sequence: TGCGCCAGCAGCCAAGCCGACAGGCGTCCAGAGACCCAGTACTTC. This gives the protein CASSQADRRPETQYF.

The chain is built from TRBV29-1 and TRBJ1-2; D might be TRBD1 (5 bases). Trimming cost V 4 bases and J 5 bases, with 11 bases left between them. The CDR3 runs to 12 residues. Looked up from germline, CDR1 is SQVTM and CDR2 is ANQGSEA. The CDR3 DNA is TGCAGCGTTGGGGACGGAGGGTATGGCTACACCTTC. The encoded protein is CSVGDGGYGYTF.

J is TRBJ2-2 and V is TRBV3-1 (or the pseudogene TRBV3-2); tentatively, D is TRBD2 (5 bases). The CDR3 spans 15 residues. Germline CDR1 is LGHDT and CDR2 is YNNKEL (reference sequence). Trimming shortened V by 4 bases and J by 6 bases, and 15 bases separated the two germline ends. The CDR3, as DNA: TGTGCCAGCAGCCCTTCCCGGGATCGGGCCGGGGAGCTGTTTTTT. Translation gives CASSPSRDRAGELFF.

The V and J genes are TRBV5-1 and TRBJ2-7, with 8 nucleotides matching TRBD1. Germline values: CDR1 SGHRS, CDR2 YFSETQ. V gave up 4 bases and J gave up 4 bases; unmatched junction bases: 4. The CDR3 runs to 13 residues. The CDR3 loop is CASSDQGAYEQYF. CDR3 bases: TGCGCCAGCAGCGACCAGGGGGCTTACGAGCAGTACTTC.

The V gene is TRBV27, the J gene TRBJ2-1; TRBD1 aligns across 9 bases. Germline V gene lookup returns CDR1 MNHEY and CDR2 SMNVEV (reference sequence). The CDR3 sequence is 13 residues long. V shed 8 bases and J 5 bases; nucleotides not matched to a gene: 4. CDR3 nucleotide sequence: TGTGCCAGCCGGACAGGGGCCGACAATGAGCAGTTCTTC. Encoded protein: CASRTGADNEQFF.